One and the same sample provided the 18 T cell receptor beta chains below, sequenced in a study of T cell responses to AZD1222 COVID-19 vaccine. Method: immunoSEQ multiplex PCR; TCRdb's copy keeps in-frame clones and lacks some. The sample holds 100,000 to 150,000 clones, roughly nine tenths seen once. Sequenced material: peripheral blood, taken on day 0 of AZD1222 vaccination. These receptors came from an adult in good health.

The chain uses TRBV2 and TRBJ2-3, with 8 positions matching TRBD2. Unmatched junction bases numbered 9, after V lost 6 bases and J lost 7 bases. From germline, CDR1 is SNHLY and CDR2 FYNNEI. This CDR3 has 14 residues. CDR3 sequence: CASRGVTSGNTQYF. The DNA of the CDR3 is TGTGCCAGCAGGGGGGTTACTAGCGGCAATACGCAGTATTTT.

The chain employs TRBV5-1 and TRBJ1-6, with D tentatively TRBD1 (5 bases). Germline V gene sequence: CDR1 SGHRS, CDR2 YFSETQ. The V end lost 0 bases, the J end lost 7 bases, and 17 bases lay between the germline ends. The CDR3 sequence is 17 residues long. The CDR3 reads CASSLEAQGLSNSPLHF. CDR3 nucleotide sequence: TGCGCCAGCAGCTTGGAAGCCCAGGGATTGTCGAATTCACCCCTCCACTTT.

V and J are TRBV10-3 and TRBJ1-5; D might be TRBD1 (6 bases). There are 14 residues in the CDR3. V lost 2 bases, J lost 10 bases, and 15 bases lay in between. The germline gives CDR1 ENHRY, CDR2 SYGVKD. CDR3 amino acids: CAISEIGGANPQHF. In nucleotides, the CDR3 is TGTGCCATCAGTGAGATTGGGGGGGCGAATCCCCAGCATTTT.

The chain uses TRBV4-1 and TRBJ1-5; no definite D call. The germline V gene has CDR1 MGHRA and CDR2 YSYEKL. The CDR3 has 15 amino acids. With 1 base removed from V and 3 bases from J, the gap between germline ends came to 10 bases. CDR3 amino acids: CASSQARGLNQPQHF. The CDR3, as DNA: TGCGCCAGCAGCCAAGCTCGGGGTCTCAATCAGCCCCAGCATTTT.

This chain links TRBV19 with TRBJ2-3; D may be TRBD1 (6 bases). In germline, CDR1 is LNHDA, CDR2 SQIVND (reference sequence). The CDR3 consists of 13 residues. Deletions cut 5 bases from V and 5 bases from J, with 11 bases between. For the CDR3, the DNA is TGTGCCAGTAGTGAGGAGACAGGAGATACGCAGTATTTT. Its translation is CASSEETGDTQYF.

The chain combines TRBV3-1 (or the pseudogene TRBV3-2) with TRBJ1-5; no reliable D call. Trimming removed 3 bases from V and 4 bases from J, with 13 bases in between. Germline CDR1 LGHDT, CDR2 YNNKEL (reference sequence). This CDR3 is built from 15 residues. The CDR3 loop is CASSQGRARNQPQHF. In nucleotides, the CDR3 is TGTGCCAGCAGCCAGGGAAGGGCGCGAAATCAGCCCCAGCATTTT.

V gene TRBV3-1 (or the pseudogene TRBV3-2) combines with J gene TRBJ2-7; 7 bases map to TRBD2. Losses at the gene ends were 2 bases for V and 4 bases for J; bases not matched to a gene: 5. This CDR3 comprises 14 residues. CDR1 and CDR2 from the germline V gene are LGHDT and YNNKEL (reference sequence). Written as DNA, the CDR3 is TGTGCCAGCAGCCAACCAGGGAGGGCTTACGAGCAGTACTTC. This sequence encodes CASSQPGRAYEQYF.

V is TRBV6-2 or TRBV6-3 and J is TRBJ2-7, with TRBD1 as a possible D gene (6 bases). CDR1 is MNHEY, CDR2 SVGEGT, per germline. The ends were cut back, 2 bases at V and 2 bases at J, with 10 bases in the middle. This CDR3 comprises 14 residues. Here the CDR3 DNA reads TGTGCCAGCAGTTACCTGCAGGGGACCTACGAGCAGTACTTC. It is translated as CASSYLQGTYEQYF.

A remark on this clone: Additional DNA sequences in this sample encode the identical CDR3. This chain links TRBV7-2 with TRBJ2-7; 11 bases agree with TRBD2. The CDR3 runs to 15 residues. Germline V gene lookup returns CDR1 SGHTA and CDR2 FQGNSA. Unmatched junction bases numbered 3, after V lost 3 bases and J lost 2 bases. In DNA form, the CDR3 reads TGTGCCAGCAGCTTGGGACTAGCGGAGACCTACGAGCAGTACTTC. Its translation: CASSLGLAETYEQYF.

For the CDR3, the DNA is TGCGCCAGCAGCTTGGGCCCGGCGGGCGGCGGTCAAAACACTGAAGCTTTCTTT. Residues: CASSLGPAGGGQNTEAFF. The chain couples TRBV5-1 to TRBJ1-1; D is ambiguous. This CDR3 has 18 amino acids. V was cut by 0 bases and J by 2 bases, with 20 bases left in between. Germline values: CDR1 SGHRS, CDR2 YFSETQ.

The gene calls are TRBV28 and TRBJ2-7; 8 bases are shared with TRBD1. Germline V gives CDR1 MDHEN, CDR2 SYDVKM. V shed 6 bases, J shed 4 bases, and the junction held 2 bases outside the gene matches. The CDR3 sequence is 12 residues long. As DNA, the CDR3 is TGTGCCAGCAGCGACAGGGGTTACGAGCAGTACTTC. Protein: CASSDRGYEQYF.

J is TRBJ2-7 and V is TRBV6-2 or TRBV6-3, with D tentatively TRBD2 (6 bases). The CDR3 has 13 amino acids. The germline CDR1 and CDR2 sequences are MNHEY and SVGEGT. V shed 6 bases and J shed 5 bases, with 14 bases lying between them. In DNA form, the CDR3 reads TGTGCCAGCAGCCCCGGGGCGGGAAACGAGCAGTACTTC. This encodes CASSPGAGNEQYF.

The chain links TRBV6-5 to TRBJ1-5; 8 bases are shared with TRBD1. The CDR3 sequence is 16 residues long. The trim removed 0 bases at V and 5 bases at J, leaving 6 bases unmatched. Germline V gives CDR1 MNHEY, CDR2 SVGAGI. The CDR3 sequence is CASSYSSGTGDQPQHF. CDR3 DNA: TGTGCCAGCAGTTACTCGAGTGGGACAGGCGATCAGCCCCAGCATTTT.

The chain recombines TRBV6-5 with TRBJ1-1, with D maybe TRBD1 (5 bases). CDR3 length: 11 residues. Germline-derived CDR1 and CDR2 are MNHEY and SVGAGI. The V end lost 6 bases, the J end lost 4 bases, and 6 bases lay between the germline ends. CDR3 nucleotides: TGTGCCAGCAGGGGGACCACTGAAGCTTTCTTT. It yields the protein CASRGTTEAFF.

The V call is TRBV24-1, the J call TRBJ1-1; 8 nucleotides match TRBD1. The germline CDR1 and CDR2 sequences are KGHDR and SFDVKD. Unmatched junction bases numbered 3, after V lost 9 bases and J lost 1 base. The CDR3 extends over 13 amino acids. The CDR3 loop reads CATSRGQNTEAFF. The CDR3 DNA reads as TGTGCCACCTCCAGGGGGCAGAACACTGAAGCTTTCTTT.

The chain links TRBV27 to TRBJ2-1; 9 bases map to TRBD1. V was pared by 5 bases and J by 8 bases, with 1 base of the junction left unmatched. There are 12 residues in the CDR3. The germline CDR1 and CDR2 sequences are MNHEY and SMNVEV (reference sequence). The CDR3 DNA follows: TGTGCCAGCAGTGGGACAGGGTATGAGCAGTTCTTC. Amino acids: CASSGTGYEQFF.

The V and J genes are TRBV10-3 and TRBJ2-3; 10 bases match TRBD2. The germline CDR1 and CDR2 sequences are ENHRY and SYGVKD. CDR3 size: 14 residues. J gave up 3 bases and V 4 bases, and 1 base lay outside the gene matches. The CDR3 sequence: CAISASGSTDTQYF. The CDR3 DNA reads TGTGCCATCAGTGCTAGCGGGAGTACAGATACGCAGTATTTT.

The gene calls are TRBV19 and TRBJ1-3; D gene uncertain. The CDR3 is made up of 14 amino acids. V lost 5 bases and J lost 7, with 15 bases in between. CDR1 is LNHDA, CDR2 SQIVND, per germline (reference sequence). The CDR3 coding sequence is TGTGCCAGTAGTCGGACGGCTGCGGGGAACACCATATATTTT. Translating it yields CASSRTAAGNTIYF.